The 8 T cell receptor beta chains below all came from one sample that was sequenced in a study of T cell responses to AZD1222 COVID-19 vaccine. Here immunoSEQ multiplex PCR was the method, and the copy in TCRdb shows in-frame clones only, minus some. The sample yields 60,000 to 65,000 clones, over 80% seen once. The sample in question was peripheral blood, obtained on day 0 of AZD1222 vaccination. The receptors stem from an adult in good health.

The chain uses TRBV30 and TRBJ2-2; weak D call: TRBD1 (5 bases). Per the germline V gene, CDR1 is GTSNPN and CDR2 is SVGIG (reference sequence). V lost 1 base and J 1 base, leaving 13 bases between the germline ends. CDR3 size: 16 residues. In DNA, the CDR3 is TGTGCCTGGAGTGAGGTGGGGCAGATGAACACCGGGGAGCTGTTTTTT. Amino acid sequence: CAWSEVGQMNTGELFF.

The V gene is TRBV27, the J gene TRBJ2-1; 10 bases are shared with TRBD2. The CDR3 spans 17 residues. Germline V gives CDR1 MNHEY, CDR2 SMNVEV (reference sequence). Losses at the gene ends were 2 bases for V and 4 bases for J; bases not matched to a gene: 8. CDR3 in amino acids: CASSLTLLAGSYNEQFF. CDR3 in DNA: TGTGCCAGCAGTTTAACACTACTAGCGGGGAGTTACAATGAGCAGTTCTTC.

CDR3 bases: TGTGCCAGCAGTCCCGGGACAGGGGTATTCTACGAGCAGTACTTC. This gives the protein CASSPGTGVFYEQYF. This chain connects TRBV14 to TRBJ2-7; 10 bases map to TRBD1. The V and J ends lost 6 bases and 3 bases, in that order; junction bases with no gene match: 8. The CDR3 spans 15 residues. Germline assignment: CDR1 SGHDN and CDR2 FVKESK.

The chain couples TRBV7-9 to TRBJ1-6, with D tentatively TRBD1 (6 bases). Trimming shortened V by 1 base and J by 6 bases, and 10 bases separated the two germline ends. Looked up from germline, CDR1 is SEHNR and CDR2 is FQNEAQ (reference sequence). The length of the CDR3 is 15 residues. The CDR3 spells CASSLVGGANSPLHF. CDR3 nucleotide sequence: TGTGCCAGCAGCTTAGTAGGGGGGGCTAATTCACCCCTCCACTTT.

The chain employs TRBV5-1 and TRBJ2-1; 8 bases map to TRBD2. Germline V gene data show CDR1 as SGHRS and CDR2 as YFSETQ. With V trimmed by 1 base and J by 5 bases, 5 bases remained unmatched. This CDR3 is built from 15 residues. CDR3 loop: CASSLSAGGHNEQFF. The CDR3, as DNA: TGCGCCAGCAGCTTGTCGGCGGGGGGCCACAATGAGCAGTTCTTC.

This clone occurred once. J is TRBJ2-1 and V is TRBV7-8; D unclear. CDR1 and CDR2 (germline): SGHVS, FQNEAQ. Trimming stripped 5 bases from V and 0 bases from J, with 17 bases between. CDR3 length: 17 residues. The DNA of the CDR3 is TGTGCCAGCAGCCCCCTCGCCAGCTGGAGCTCCTACAATGAGCAGTTCTTC. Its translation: CASSPLASWSSYNEQFF.

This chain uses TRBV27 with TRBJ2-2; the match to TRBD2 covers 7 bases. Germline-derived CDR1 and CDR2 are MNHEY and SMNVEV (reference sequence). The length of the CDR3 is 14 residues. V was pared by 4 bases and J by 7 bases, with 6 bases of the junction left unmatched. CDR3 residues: CASSYPGGHGELFF. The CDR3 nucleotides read TGTGCCAGCAGTTACCCGGGGGGTCACGGGGAGCTGTTTTTT.

DNA for the CDR3: TGTGCCAGCAGCCTCCAAGGATCGGCCGGGGAGCTGTTTTTT. Translating gives CASSLQGSAGELFF. This chain uses TRBV3-1 (or the pseudogene TRBV3-2) with TRBJ2-2; D not resolved. The CDR3 length is 14 residues. With 4 bases removed from V and 6 bases from J, the gap between germline ends came to 12 bases. Germline-derived CDR1 and CDR2 are LGHDT and YNNKEL (reference sequence).